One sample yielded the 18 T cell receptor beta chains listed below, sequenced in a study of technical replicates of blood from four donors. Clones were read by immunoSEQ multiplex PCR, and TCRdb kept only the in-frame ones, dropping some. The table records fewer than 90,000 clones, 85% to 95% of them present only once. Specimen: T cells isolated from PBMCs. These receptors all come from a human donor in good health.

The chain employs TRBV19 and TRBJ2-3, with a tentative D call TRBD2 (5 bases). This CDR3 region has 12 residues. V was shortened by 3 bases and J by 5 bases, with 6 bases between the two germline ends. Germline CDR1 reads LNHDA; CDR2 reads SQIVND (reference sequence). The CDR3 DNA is TGTGCCAGTAGTATGAGGGAAGATACGCAGTATTTT. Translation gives CASSMREDTQYF.

The CDR3 nucleotides read TGTGCCAGCAGCCAGAACGGACAGAGGGGAGAGACCCAGTACTTC. As protein: CASSQNGQRGETQYF. V usage is TRBV7-2 and J usage is TRBJ2-5; D is possibly TRBD1 (6 bases). There are 15 residues in the CDR3. CDR1 and CDR2 from the germline V gene are SGHTA and FQGNSA. Deletions cut 5 bases from V and 4 bases from J, with 17 bases between. Using reference TRBV7-2 and TRBJ2-5 for the parts outside the CDR3, the full variable domain is GAGVSQSPSNKVTEKGKDVELRCDPISGHTALYWYRQSLGQGLEFLIYFQGNSAPDKSGLPSDRFSAERTGGSVSTLTIQRTQQEDSAVYLCASSQNGQRGETQYFGPGTRLLVL.

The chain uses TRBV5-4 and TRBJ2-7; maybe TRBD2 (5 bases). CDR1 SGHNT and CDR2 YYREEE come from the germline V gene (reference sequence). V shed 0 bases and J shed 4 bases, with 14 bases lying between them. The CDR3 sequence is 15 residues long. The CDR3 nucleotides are TGTGCCAGCAGCTTGGCCGGCGGGTTGGGGTACGAGCAGTACTTC. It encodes CASSLAGGLGYEQYF.

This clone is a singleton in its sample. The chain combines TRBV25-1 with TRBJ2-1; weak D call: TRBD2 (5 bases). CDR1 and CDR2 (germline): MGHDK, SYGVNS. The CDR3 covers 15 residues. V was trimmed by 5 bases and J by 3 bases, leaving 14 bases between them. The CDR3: CASSSSERYYNEQFF. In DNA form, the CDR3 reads TGTGCCAGCAGTTCTTCTGAGCGGTACTACAATGAGCAGTTCTTC.

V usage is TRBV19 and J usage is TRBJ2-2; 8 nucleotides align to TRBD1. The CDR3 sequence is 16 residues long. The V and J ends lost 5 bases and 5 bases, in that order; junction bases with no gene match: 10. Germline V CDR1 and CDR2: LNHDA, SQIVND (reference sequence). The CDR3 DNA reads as TGTGCCAGTAGTCCCCCTGAGACAGGGGCAACCGGGGAGCTGTTTTTT. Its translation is CASSPPETGATGELFF.

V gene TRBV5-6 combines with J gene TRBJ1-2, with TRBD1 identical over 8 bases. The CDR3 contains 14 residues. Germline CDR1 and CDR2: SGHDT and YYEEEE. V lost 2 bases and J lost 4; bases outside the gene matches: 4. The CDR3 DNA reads TGTGCCAGCAGCTTCGGACAGGGAAGCTATGGCTACACCTTC. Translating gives CASSFGQGSYGYTF.

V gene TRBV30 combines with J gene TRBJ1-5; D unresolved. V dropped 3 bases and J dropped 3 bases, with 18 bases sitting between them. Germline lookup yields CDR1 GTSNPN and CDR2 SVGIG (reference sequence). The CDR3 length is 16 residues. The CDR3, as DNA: TGTGCCTGGAGAGGCAGGCTTGGGCACCTCAATCAGCCCCAGCATTTT. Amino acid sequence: CAWRGRLGHLNQPQHF.

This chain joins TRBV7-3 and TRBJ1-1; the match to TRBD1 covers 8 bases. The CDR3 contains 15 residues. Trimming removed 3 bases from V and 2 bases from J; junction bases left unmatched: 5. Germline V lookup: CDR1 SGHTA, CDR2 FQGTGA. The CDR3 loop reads CASSLVQGVNTEAFF. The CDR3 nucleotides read TGTGCCAGCAGCTTGGTACAGGGGGTAAACACTGAAGCTTTCTTT. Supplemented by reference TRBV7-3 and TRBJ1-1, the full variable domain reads GAGVSQTPSNKVTEKGKYVELRCDPISGHTALYWYRQSLGQGPEFLIYFQGTGAADDSGLPNDRFFAVRPEGSVSTLKIQRTERGDSAVYLCASSLVQGVNTEAFFGQGTRLTVV.

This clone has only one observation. CDR3 DNA sequence: TGCGCCAGCAGCCAAGACGAACGAGGGTGGGGTGAAGCTTTCTTT. This codes for CASSQDERGWGEAFF. The rearrangement links TRBV4-1 to TRBJ1-1; D is uncertain. V was clipped by 0 bases and J by 7 bases, with 15 bases between them. The CDR3 has 15 residues. The germline CDR1 and CDR2 sequences are MGHRA and YSYEKL.

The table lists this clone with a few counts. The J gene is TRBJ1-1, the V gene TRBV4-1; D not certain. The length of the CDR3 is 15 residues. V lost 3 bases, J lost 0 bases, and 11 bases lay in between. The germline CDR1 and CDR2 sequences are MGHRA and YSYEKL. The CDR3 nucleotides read TGCGCCAGCAGCCAGGAGACGAAACTGAACACTGAAGCTTTCTTT. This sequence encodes CASSQETKLNTEAFF.

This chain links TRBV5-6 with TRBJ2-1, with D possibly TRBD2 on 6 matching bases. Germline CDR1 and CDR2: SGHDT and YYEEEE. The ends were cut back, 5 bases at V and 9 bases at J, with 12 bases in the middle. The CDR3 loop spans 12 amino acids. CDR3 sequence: CASSSGRVEQFF. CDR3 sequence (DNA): TGTGCCAGCAGTAGCGGTAGGGTTGAGCAGTTCTTC.

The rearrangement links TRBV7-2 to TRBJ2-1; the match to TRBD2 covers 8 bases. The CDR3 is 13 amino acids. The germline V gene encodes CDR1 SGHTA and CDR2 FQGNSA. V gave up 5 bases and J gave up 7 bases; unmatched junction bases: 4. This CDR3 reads CASSIGTSNEQFF. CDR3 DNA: TGTGCCAGCAGCATAGGGACTAGTAATGAGCAGTTCTTC.

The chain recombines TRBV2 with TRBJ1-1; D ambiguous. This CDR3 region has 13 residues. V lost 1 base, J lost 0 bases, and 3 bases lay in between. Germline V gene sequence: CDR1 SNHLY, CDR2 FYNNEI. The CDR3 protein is CASSEGLNTEAFF. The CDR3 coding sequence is TGTGCCAGCAGTGAAGGGCTGAACACTGAAGCTTTCTTT.

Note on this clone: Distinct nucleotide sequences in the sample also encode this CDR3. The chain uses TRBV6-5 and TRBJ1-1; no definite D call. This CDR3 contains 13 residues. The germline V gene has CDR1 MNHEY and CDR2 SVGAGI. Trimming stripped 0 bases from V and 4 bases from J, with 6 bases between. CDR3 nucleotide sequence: TGTGCCAGCAGTTACTCCGCAGGCACTGAAGCTTTCTTT. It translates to CASSYSAGTEAFF.

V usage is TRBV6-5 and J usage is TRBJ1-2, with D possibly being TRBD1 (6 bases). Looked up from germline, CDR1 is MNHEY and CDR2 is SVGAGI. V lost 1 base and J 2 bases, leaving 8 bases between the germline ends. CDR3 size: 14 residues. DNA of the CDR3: TGTGCCAGCAGTTACTTACAGGGAAACTATGGCTACACCTTC. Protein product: CASSYLQGNYGYTF.

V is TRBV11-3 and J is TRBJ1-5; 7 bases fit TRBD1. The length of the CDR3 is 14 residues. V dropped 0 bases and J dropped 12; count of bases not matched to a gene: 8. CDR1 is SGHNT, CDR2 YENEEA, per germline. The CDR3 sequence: CASSLDLGQAIQHF. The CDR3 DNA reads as TGTGCCAGCAGCTTAGACCTTGGACAGGCGATCCAGCATTTT.

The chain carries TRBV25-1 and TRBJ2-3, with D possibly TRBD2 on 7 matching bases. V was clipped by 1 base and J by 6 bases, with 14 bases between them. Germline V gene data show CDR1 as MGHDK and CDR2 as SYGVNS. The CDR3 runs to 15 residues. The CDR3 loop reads CASSELGGAADTQYF. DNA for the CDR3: TGTGCCAGCAGTGAATTGGGGGGGGCCGCGGATACGCAGTATTTT.

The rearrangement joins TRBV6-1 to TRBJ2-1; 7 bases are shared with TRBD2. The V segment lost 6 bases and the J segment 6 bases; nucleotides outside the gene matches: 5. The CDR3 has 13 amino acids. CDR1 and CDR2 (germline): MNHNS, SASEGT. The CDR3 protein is CASRWGGSNEQFF. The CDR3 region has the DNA TGTGCCAGCAGATGGGGGGGGAGCAATGAGCAGTTCTTC.